This TCR beta chain came from a study of cytomegalovirus exposure and HLA in healthy donors. Study results and caveats: Earlier analysis yielded a pattern in which most TCR beta V segments were productive about 87% or about 30% of the time.

This CDR3 comprises 14 residues. V lost 6 bases and J 1 base, leaving 13 bases between the germline ends. Germline V gene sequence: CDR1 SQVTM, CDR2 ANQGSEA. As regards this clone: Antigen specificity is unknown.

Both 60 Vbeta primers and 13 Jbeta primers went into the PCR. The repertoire was sequenced with immunoSEQ multiplex PCR; TCRdb's copy has only in-frame clones and lacks some. The table has approximately 110,000 clones, 75% to 85% seen once. This sequence was found in a man aged 40-49 years in good health and CMV-seronegative. Sample: PBMCs. The J gene is TRBJ2-1, the V gene TRBV29-1, with D maybe TRBD1 (6 bases). The CDR3 spells CSVLSGASYNEQFF. CDR3 coding DNA: TGCAGCGTCCTTTCAGGGGCGTCCTACAATGAGCAGTTCTTC.